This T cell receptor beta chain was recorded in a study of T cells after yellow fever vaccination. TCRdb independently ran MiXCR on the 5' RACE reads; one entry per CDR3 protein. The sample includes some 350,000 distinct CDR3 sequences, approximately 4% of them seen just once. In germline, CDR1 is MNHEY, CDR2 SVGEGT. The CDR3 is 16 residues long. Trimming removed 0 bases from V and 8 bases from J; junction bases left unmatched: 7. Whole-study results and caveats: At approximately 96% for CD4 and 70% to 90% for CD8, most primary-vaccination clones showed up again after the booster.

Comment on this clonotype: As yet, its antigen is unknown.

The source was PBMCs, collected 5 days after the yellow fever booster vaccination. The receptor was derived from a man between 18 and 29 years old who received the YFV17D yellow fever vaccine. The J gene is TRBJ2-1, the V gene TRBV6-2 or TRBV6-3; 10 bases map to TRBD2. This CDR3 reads CASSYSRLAGEDEQFF. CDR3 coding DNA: TGTGCCAGCAGTTACTCGAGGCTAGCGGGGGAAGATGAGCAGTTCTTC.